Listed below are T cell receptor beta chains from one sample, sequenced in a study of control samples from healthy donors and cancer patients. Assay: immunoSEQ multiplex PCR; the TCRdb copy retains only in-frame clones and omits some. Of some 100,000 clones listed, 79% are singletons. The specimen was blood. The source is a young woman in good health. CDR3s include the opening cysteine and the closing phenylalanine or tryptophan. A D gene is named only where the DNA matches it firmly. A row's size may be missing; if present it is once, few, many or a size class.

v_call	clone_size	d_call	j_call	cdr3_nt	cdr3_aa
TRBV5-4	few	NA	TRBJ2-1	TGTGCCAGCAGCCTGGCTGGGGACCTTCGGGAGCAGTTCTTC	CASSLAGDLREQFF
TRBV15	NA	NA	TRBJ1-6	TGTGCCACCAGCGGTCCGAATAATTCACCCCTCCACTTT	CATSGPNNSPLHF
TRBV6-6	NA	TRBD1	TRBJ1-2	TGTGCCAGCAGTCGGACAGGGGCCGGCTACACCTTC	CASSRTGAGYTF
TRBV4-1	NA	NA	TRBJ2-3	TGCGCCAGCAGCCAAGATAATCCAGCTGCTAGCACAGATACGCAGTATTTT	CASSQDNPAASTDTQYF
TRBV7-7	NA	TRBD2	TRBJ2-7	TGTGCCAGCAGCCAGACTAGCGGGGGGTCCTACGAGCAGTACTTC	CASSQTSGGSYEQYF
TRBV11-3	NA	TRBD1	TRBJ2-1	TGTGCCAGCAGCTTAGGGGACAGGGGTAGTAACAATGAGCAGTTCTTC	CASSLGDRGSNNEQFF
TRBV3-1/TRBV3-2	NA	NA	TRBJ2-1	TGTGCCAGCAGCCAAGCCAGGCGGCAGGCCCACAATGAGCAGTTCTTC	CASSQARRQAHNEQFF
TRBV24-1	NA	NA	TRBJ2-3	TGTGCCACCAGTGACCCCAAAGGCGGCACTAGCACAGATACGCAGTATTTT	CATSDPKGGTSTDTQYF
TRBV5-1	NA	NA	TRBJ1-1	TGCGCCAGCAGCTTCCCCGATTTGAACACTGAAGCTTTCTTT	CASSFPDLNTEAFF
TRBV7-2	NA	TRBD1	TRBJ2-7	TGTGCCAGCAGTCCAGAACAGGGGAGCTCCTACGAGCAGTACTTC	CASSPEQGSSYEQYF
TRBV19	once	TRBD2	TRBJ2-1	TGTGCCAGTAGTATTCAACTAGCGGGGGGGCTCTCCTACAATGAGCAGTTCTTC	CASSIQLAGGLSYNEQFF
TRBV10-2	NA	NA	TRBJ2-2	TGCGCCAGCAGTGACGGGTTTCGAACGAACACCGGGGAGCTGTTTTTT	CASSDGFRTNTGELFF
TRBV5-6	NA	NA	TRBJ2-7	TGTGCCAGTCGTTACGGTAGCCCGTACGAGCAGTACTTC	CASRYGSPYEQYF
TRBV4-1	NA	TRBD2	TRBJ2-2	TGCGCCAGCAGCCCCTACCCAAGGACTAGTCCGGGGTCCGGGGAGCTGTTTTTT	CASSPYPRTSPGSGELFF
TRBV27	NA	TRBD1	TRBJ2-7	TGTGCCAGCAGTCCGGACAGGGGCCAAGGGGAGCAGTACTTC	CASSPDRGQGEQYF
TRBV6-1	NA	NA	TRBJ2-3	TGTGCCAGCAGTGAAGCCCAGGGAGGAGATACGCAGTATTTT	CASSEAQGGDTQYF
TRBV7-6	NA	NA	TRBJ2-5	TGTGCCAGCAGCTTAGGGGGTAGCACCGGCATGGAGACCCAGTACTTC	CASSLGGSTGMETQYF
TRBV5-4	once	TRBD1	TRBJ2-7	TGTGCCAGCCGGATGTTAACAGGGGCCTACGAGCAGTACTTC	CASRMLTGAYEQYF
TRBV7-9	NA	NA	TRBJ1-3	TGTGCCAGCAGCTTATCAAGTAGGGCCACTGGAAACACCATATATTTT	CASSLSSRATGNTIYF
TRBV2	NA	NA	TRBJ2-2	TGTGCCAGCAGTGTGTCGAACACCGGGGAGCTGTTTTTT	CASSVSNTGELFF
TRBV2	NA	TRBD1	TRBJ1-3	TGTGCCAGCAGCCCCGACAGGGGGATGTCTGGAAACACCATATATTTT	CASSPDRGMSGNTIYF
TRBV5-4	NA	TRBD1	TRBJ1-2	TGTGCCAGCAGCCAGGGGGGGGACAGGGTCCCTTCTAACTATGGCTACACCTTC	CASSQGGDRVPSNYGYTF
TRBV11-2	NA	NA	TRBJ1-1	TGTGCCAGCAGCTTAGTCGCAACTGAAGCTTTCTTT	CASSLVATEAFF
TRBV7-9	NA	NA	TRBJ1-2	TGTGCCAGCAGCTCAGCCCCGAAAAGATACACCTTC	CASSSAPKRYTF
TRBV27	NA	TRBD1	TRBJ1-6	TGTGCCAGCAGTGCGCGGACAGGGTCCAGGGCACCCCTCCACTTT	CASSARTGSRAPLHF
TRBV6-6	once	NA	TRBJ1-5	TGTGCCAGCAGTTATATAGGTGGGCAGCCCCAGCATTTT	CASSYIGGQPQHF
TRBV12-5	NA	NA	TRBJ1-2	TGTGCTAGTGCTCCATCGGGGGGTGGCTATGGCTACACCTTC	CASAPSGGGYGYTF
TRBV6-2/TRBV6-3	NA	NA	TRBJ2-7	TGTGCCAGCAGTTACGGGGGCTCCTACGAGCAGTACTTC	CASSYGGSYEQYF
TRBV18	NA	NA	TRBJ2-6	TGTGCCAGCTCAGTACTCCCCAGCCGCTCAGGGGCCAACGTCCTGACTTTC	CASSVLPSRSGANVLTF
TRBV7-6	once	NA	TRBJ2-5	TGTGCCAGCAGCCCCACAGGGACCCAAGAGACCCAGTACTTC	CASSPTGTQETQYF
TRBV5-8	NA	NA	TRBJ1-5	TGTGCCAGCAGCTTGATACTCTCTCGTCAGCCCCAGCATTTT	CASSLILSRQPQHF
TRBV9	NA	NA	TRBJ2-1	TGTGCCAGCAGCCCCCGAGGGCAGTACAATGAGCAGTTCTTC	CASSPRGQYNEQFF
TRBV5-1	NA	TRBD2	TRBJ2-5	TGCGCCAGCAGCAGTAGCGGGCAGTACCAAGAGACCCAGTACTTC	CASSSSGQYQETQYF
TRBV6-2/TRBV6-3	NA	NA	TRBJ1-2	TGTGCCAGCAGTTTAGCCCGGAATTATGGCTACACCTTC	CASSLARNYGYTF
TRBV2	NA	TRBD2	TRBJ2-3	TGTGCCACGACTAGCGGGGGTTCAGATACGCAGTATTTT	CATTSGGSDTQYF
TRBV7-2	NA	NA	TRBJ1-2	TGTGCCAGCAGGCTTAGGGATGGCTACACCTTC	CASRLRDGYTF
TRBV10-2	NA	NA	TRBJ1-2	TGCGCCAGCGACGAGGGGGGATCAGGTGGCTACACCTTC	CASDEGGSGGYTF
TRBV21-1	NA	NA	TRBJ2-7	TGTGCCAGCAGGGGGGATCGCTACGAGCAGTACTTC	CASRGDRYEQYF
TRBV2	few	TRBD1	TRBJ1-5	TGTGCCAGCGCGTCGGGACAGGGAAGTAATCAGCCCCAGCATTTT	CASASGQGSNQPQHF
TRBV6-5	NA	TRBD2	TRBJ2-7	TGTGCCAGCAGTCGGGACGCCGGGAGGGGTTACGAGCAGTACTTC	CASSRDAGRGYEQYF
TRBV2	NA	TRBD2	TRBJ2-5	TGTGCCAGCAGGGCCCTGACTAGCGTCGAGACCCAGTACTTC	CASRALTSVETQYF
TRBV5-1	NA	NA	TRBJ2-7	TGCGCCAGCAGCTTTAACTCCTACGAGCAGTACTTC	CASSFNSYEQYF
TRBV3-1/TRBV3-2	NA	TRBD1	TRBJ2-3	TGTGCCAGCAGCCAAATCGGGACAGGGACAGATACGCAGTATTTT	CASSQIGTGTDTQYF
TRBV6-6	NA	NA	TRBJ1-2	TGTGCCAGCAGAACTACTGAGGGCCATGGCTACACCTTC	CASRTTEGHGYTF
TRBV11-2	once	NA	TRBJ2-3	TGTGCCAGCAGCTTATCGTCACTAAGGGGATCAGATACGCAGTATTTT	CASSLSSLRGSDTQYF
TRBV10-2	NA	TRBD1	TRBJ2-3	TGCGCCATCATGCCCAGGGGGCATGGCACAGATACGCAGTATTTT	CAIMPRGHGTDTQYF
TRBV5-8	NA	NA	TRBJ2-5	TGTGCCAGCAGCTTTCGCTTCCGGGAGACCCAGTACTTC	CASSFRFRETQYF
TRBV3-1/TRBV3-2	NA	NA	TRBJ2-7	TGTGCCAGCAGCCAAAGAGTTAGGGGTAGTAACCACGAGCAGTACTTC	CASSQRVRGSNHEQYF
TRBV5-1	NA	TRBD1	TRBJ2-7	TGCGCCAGCAGCTACGGGACAGGGGAATACGAGCAGTACTTC	CASSYGTGEYEQYF
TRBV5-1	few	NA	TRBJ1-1	TGCGCCAGCAGCTTGGAGGCAGGGCTAAAGGTAGAAGCTTTCTTT	CASSLEAGLKVEAFF
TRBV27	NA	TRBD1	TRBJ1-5	TGTGCCAGCACCCAGGGGGGGAGCAATCAGCCCCAGCATTTT	CASTQGGSNQPQHF
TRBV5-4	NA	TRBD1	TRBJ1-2	TGTGCCAGCCACAGACAGGGCCTCCTTGGCTACACCTTC	CASHRQGLLGYTF
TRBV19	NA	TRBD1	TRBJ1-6	TGTGCCAGTAGTACCCGGACAGGGTTGAGTTCACCCCTCCACTTT	CASSTRTGLSSPLHF
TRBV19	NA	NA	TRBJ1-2	TGTGCCAGTAGTACAACAGGACGTTTGCGTGGCTATGGCTACACCTTC	CASSTTGRLRGYGYTF
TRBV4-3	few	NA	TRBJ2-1	TGCGCCAGCAGCCAAGGTAGTGAGGGTGAGCAGTTCTTC	CASSQGSEGEQFF